The clone carrying this T cell receptor beta chain came up a few times. Its antigen remains unidentified. The data stem from a study of early T cells in non-severe SARS-CoV-2 infection. Study-level points and caveats: Anti-spike CD8 specificities were favored by VDJdb matching, whose results missed private and CD4 specificities.

Unique molecular identifiers were attached to individual cDNA molecules. Via MiXCR, TCRdb re-called the 5' RACE reads, giving one row per CDR3 protein. This table holds tens of thousands of distinct CDR3 sequences, 10% to 12% found once. With 1 base clipped from V and 2 bases from J, the junction kept 4 bases outside the gene matches. This CDR3 has 15 residues. Germline V gene data show CDR1 as LGHDT and CDR2 as YNNKEL (reference sequence). The starting material was whole blood, obtained at baseline. V is TRBV3-1 and J is TRBJ1-1, with 7 positions matching TRBD1. The receptor's source is an adult who was a healthcare worker with PCR-confirmed SARS-CoV-2 infection or an uninfected control (not recorded which). As DNA, the CDR3 is TGTGCCAGCAGCCAAGCGGGACAGTTCAACACTGAAGCTTTCTTT. Protein sequence: CASSQAGQFNTEAFF.